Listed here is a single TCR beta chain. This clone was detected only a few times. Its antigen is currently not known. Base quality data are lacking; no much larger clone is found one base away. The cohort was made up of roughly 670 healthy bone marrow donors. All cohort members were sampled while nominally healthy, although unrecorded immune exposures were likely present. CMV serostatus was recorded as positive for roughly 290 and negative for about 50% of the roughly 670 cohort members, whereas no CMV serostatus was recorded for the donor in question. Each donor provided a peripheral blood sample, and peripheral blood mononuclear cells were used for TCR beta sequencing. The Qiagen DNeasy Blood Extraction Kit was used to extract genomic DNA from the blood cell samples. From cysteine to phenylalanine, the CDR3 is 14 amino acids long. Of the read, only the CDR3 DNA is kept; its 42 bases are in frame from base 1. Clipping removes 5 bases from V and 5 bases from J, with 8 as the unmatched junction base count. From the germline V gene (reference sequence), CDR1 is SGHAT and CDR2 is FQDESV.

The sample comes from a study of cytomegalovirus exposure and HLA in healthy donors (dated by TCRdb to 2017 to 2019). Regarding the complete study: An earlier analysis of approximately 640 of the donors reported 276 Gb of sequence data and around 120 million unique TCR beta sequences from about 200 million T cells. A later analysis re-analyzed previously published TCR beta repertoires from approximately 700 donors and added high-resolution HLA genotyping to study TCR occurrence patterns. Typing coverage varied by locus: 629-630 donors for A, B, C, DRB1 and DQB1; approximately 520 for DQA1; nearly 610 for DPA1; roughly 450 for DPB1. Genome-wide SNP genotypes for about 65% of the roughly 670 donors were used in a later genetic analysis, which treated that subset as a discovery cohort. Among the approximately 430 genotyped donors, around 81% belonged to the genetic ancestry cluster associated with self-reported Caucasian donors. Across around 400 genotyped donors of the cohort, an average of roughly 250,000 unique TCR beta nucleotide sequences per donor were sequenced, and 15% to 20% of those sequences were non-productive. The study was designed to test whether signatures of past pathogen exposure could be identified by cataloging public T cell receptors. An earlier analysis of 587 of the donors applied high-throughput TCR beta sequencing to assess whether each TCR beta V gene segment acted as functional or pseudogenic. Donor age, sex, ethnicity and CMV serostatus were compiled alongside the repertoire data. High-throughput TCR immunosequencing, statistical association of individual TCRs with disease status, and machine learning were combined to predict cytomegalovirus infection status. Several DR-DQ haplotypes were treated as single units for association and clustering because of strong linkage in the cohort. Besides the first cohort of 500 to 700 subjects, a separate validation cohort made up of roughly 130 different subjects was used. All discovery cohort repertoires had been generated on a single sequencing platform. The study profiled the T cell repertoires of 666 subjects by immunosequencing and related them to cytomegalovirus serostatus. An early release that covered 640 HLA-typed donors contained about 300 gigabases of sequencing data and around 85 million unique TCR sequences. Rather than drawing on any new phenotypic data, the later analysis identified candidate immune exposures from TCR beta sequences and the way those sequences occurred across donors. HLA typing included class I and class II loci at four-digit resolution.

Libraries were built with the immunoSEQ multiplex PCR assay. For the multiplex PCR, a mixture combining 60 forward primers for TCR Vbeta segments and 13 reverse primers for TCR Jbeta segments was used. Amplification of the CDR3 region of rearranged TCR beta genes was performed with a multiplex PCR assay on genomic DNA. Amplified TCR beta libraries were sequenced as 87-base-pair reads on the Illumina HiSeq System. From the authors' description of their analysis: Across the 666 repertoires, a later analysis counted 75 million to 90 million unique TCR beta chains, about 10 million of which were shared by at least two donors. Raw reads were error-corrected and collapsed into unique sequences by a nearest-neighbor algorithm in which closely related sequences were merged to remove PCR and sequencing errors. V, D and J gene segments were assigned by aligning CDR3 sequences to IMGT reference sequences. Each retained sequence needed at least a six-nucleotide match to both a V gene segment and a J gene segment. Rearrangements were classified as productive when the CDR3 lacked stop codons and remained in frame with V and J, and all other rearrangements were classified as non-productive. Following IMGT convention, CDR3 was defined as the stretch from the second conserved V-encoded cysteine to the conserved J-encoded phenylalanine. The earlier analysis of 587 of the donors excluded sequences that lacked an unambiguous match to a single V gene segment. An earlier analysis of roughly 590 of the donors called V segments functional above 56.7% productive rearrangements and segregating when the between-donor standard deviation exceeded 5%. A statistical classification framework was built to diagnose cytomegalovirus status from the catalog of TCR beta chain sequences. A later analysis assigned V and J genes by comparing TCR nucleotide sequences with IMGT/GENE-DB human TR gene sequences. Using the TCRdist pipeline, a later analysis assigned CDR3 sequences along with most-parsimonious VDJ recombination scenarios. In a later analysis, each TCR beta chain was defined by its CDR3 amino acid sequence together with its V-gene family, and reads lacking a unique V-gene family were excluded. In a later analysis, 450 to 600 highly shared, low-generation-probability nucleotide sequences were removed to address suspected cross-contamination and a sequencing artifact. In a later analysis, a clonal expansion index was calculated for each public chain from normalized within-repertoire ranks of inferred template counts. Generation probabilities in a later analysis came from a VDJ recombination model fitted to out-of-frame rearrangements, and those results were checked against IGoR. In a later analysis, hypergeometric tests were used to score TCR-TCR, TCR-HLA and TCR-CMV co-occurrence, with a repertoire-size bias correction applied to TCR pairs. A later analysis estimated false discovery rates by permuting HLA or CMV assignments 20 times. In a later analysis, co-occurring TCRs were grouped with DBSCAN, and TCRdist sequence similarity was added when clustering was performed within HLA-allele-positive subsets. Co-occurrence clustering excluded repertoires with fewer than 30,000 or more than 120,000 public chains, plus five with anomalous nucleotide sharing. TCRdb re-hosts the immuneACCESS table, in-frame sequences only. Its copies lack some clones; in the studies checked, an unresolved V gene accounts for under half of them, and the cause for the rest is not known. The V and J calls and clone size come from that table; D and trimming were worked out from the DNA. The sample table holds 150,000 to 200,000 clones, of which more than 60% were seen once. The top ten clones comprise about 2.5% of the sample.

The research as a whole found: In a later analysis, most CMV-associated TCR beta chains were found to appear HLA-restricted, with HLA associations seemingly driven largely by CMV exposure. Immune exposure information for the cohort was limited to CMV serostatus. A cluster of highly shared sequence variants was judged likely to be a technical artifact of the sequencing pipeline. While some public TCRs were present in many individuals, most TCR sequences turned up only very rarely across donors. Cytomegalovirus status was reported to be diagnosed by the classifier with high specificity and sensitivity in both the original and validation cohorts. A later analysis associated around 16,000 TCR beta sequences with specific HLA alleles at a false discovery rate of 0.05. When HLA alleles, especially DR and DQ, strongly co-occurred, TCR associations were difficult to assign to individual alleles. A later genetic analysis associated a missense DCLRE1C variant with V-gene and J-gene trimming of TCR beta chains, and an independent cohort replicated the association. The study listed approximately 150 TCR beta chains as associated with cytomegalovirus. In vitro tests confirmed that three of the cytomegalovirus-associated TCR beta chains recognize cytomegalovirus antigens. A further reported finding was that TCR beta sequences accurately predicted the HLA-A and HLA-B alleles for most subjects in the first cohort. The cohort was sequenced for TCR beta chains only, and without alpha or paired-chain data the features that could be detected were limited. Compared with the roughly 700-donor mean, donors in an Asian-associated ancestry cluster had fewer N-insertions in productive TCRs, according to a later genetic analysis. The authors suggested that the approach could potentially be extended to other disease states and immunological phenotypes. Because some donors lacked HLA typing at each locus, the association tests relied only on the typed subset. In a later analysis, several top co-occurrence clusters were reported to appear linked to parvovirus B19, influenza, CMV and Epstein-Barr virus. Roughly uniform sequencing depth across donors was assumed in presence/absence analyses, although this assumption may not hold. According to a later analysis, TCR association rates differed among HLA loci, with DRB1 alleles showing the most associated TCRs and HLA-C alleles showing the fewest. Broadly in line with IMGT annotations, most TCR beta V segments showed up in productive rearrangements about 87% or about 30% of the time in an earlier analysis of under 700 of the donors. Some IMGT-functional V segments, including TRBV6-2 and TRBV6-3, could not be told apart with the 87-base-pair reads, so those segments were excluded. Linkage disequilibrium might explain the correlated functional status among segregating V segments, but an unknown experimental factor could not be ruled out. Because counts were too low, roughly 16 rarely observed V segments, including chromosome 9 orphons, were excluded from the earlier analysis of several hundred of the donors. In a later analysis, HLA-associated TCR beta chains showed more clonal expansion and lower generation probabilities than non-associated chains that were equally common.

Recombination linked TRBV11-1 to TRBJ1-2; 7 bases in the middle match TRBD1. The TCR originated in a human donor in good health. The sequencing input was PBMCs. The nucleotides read TGTGCCAGCAGCCCAGGGACAGTAGGATATGGCTACACCTTC. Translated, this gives CASSPGTVGYGYTF.